Each of the 3 T cell receptor beta chains below was sequenced from the same sample in a study of cytomegalovirus exposure and HLA in healthy donors (dated by TCRdb to 2017 to 2019). The library was built by means of the immunoSEQ multiplex PCR assay. The multiplex PCR relied on a mix of 60 forward primers for TCR Vbeta segments and 13 reverse primers for TCR Jbeta segments. TCRdb carries this immuneACCESS record with in-frame sequences only. Its versions omit some clonotypes, under half of them owing to an unresolved V gene in the studies checked, with the rest unexplained. In all, the sample holds around 200,000 clones, and more than 80% of those were seen once. The top ten clones comprise under 0.75% of the sample. Sequencing input: PBMCs. These receptors originate from a boy aged 5-17 years in good health and CMV-seronegative.

This clone was seen more than once but under ten times. The CDR3 nucleotides read TGTGCCAGCAGTGGACAGGGGATTCGGAATCAGCCCCAGCATTTT. Translated: CASSGQGIRNQPQHF. V and J are TRBV2 and TRBJ1-5; 8 bases line up with TRBD1. With 4 bases clipped from V and 4 bases from J, the junction kept 6 bases outside the gene matches. Germline CDR1 is SNHLY and CDR2 is FYNNEI. CDR3 length: 15 amino acids.

The rearrangement links TRBV6-5 to TRBJ2-5, with unresolved D. V was clipped by 4 bases and J by 4 bases, with 4 bases between them. Germline assignment: CDR1 MNHEY and CDR2 SVGAGI. The CDR3 extends over 11 amino acids. The chain's CDR3 is CASSSRETQYF. DNA for the CDR3: TGTGCCAGCAGTTCGCGAGAGACCCAGTACTTC.

V and J are TRBV13 and TRBJ2-2, with 9 bases identical to TRBD1. Germline CDR1 reads PRHDT; CDR2 reads FYEKMQ (reference sequence). Unmatched junction bases numbered 3, after V lost 4 bases and J lost 3 bases. The CDR3 is made up of 15 amino acids. CDR3 residues: CASSWDRADTGELFF. The CDR3 DNA reads as TGTGCCAGCAGCTGGGACAGGGCGGACACCGGGGAGCTGTTTTTT.